These 7 T cell receptor beta chains share one sample of origin, sequenced in a study of shared clonotypes between healthy human individuals. Only CD45RO-negative cells positively selected for CCR7 counted as naive CD8 cells, so terminally differentiated effector memory CD45RA+ cells were excluded. The table came from immunoSEQ multiplex PCR; TCRdb's copy has only in-frame clones and leaves some out. Of approximately 2,200,000 clones in the sample, more than 85% were seen once. Sequenced input: naive CD8+ T cells from PBMCs. Receptors originate from a man aged 18 to 30 in good health. Some clones in this sample may be carry-over from other donors' samples.

This clone was counted between two and nine times. The V gene is TRBV5-1, the J gene TRBJ1-1; D is possibly TRBD1 (6 bases). The V gene lost 3 bases and the J gene lost 1 base, with 10 bases spanning the gap. CDR1 and CDR2 from the germline V gene are SGHRS and YFSETQ. This CDR3 spans 14 amino acids. The CDR3 DNA is TGCGCCAGCAGCTACCGGACAGCGAACACTGAAGCTTTCTTT. This encodes CASSYRTANTEAFF.

This CDR3 reads CASTTGNTEAFF. The CDR3 bases are TGCGCCAGTACGACAGGGAACACTGAAGCTTTCTTT. The chain joins TRBV10-2 to TRBJ1-1; weak D call: TRBD1 (6 bases). The germline CDR1 and CDR2 sequences are WSHSY and SAAADI. This CDR3 is built from 12 residues. The germline V and J ends were trimmed by 9 bases and 1 base, with 9 bases remaining between them.

V is TRBV19 and J is TRBJ1-5, with a weak D call TRBD1 (6 bases). Germline V CDR1 and CDR2: LNHDA, SQIVND (reference sequence). V lost 6 bases, J lost 3 bases, and 18 bases lay in between. The CDR3 is 16 residues long. CDR3 protein: CASRLRQAPNNQPQHF. The DNA for the CDR3 is TGTGCCAGTAGACTTAGACAGGCCCCAAACAATCAGCCCCAGCATTTT. Complete variable domain (other parts from reference TRBV19 and TRBJ1-5): DGGITQSPKYLFRKEGQNVTLSCEQNLNHDAMYWYRQDPGQGLRLIYYSQIVNDFQKGDIAEGYSVSREKKESFPLTVTSAQKNPTAFYLCASRLRQAPNNQPQHFGDGTRLSIL.

This clone appeared once. This chain joins TRBV28 and TRBJ1-5; maybe TRBD1 (5 bases). The V gene lost 6 bases and the J gene lost 6 bases, with 21 bases spanning the gap. Germline CDR1 MDHEN, CDR2 SYDVKM. The CDR3 extends over 16 amino acids. The CDR3 spells CASSSLLGAGSQPQHF. CDR3 sequence (DNA): TGTGCCAGCAGCTCCCTCTTAGGGGCGGGCAGTCAGCCCCAGCATTTT. The variable domain in full, completed from reference TRBV28 and TRBJ1-5, reads DVKVTQSSRYLVKRTGEKVFLECVQDMDHENMFWYRQDPGLGLRLIYFSYDVKMKEKGDIPEGYSVSREKKERFSLILESASTNQTSMYLCASSSLLGAGSQPQHFGDGTRLSIL.

This clone was seen a few times. This sequence joins TRBV4-1 and TRBJ1-5, with TRBD1 as a possible D gene (5 bases). CDR1 and CDR2 from the germline V gene are MGHRA and YSYEKL. This CDR3 contains 15 residues. V lost 0 bases and J 5 bases, leaving 11 bases between the germline ends. The CDR3, as DNA: TGCGCCAGCAGCCAAGAGGGGGGGAACCATCAGCCCCAGCATTTT. This gives the protein CASSQEGGNHQPQHF.

Concerning this clone itself: Other DNA sequences from this sample encode an identical CDR3 as well. The chain employs TRBV9 and TRBJ2-1; maybe TRBD1 (6 bases). The CDR3 length is 14 residues. Trimming shortened V by 3 bases and J by 7 bases, and 14 bases separated the two germline ends. The V gene's germline CDR1 is SGDLS and CDR2 YYNGEE. In nucleotides, the CDR3 is TGTGCCAGCAGCGCAACAGGGCTAGGGAATGAGCAGTTCTTC. It yields the protein CASSATGLGNEQFF.

V usage is TRBV19 and J usage is TRBJ1-1, with a possible D match to TRBD1 (5 bases). Germline values: CDR1 LNHDA, CDR2 SQIVND (reference sequence). The CDR3 spans 15 residues. V lost 5 bases to trimming and J lost 7 bases, with 20 bases between them. The CDR3 nucleotides are TGTGCCAGTAGTTGGGGGTCCGGACTGCCTCATGAAGCTTTCTTT. This encodes CASSWGSGLPHEAFF.